The sequence of this T cell receptor beta chain was determined in a study of PD-1 blockade in classical Hodgkin lymphoma. Study details: It was nivolumab at 3 mg/kg, given intravenously every 2 weeks, that patients received. General study findings and limits: Patients newly diagnosed and complete responders had comparable baseline diversity. Only CD4+ TCR diversity, not CD8+, had risen significantly by C4D1.

A remark on this clone: Its antigen is as yet unknown.

V dropped 0 bases and J dropped 8; count of bases not matched to a gene: 6. The CDR3 runs to 16 residues. In germline, CDR1 is MNHEY, CDR2 SVGAGI. TCRdb's copy holds only in-frame clones and misses some; the assay was immunoSEQ multiplex PCR. The profile shows 20,000 to 25,000 clones, 70% to 80% of them singletons. Every one of the patients relapsed after autologous stem cell transplantation (brentuximab vedotin exposure was variable). The rearrangement links TRBV6-5 to TRBJ1-3; 11 bases agree with TRBD1. The receptor comes from a human donor with classical Hodgkin lymphoma. Sequencing was performed on peripheral blood mononuclear cells (PBMCs), taken at baseline. The CDR3 DNA follows: TGTGCCAGCAGTTACTCATGGACAGGGGGCGTGGACACCATATATTTT. Translated, it gives CASSYSWTGGVDTIYF.